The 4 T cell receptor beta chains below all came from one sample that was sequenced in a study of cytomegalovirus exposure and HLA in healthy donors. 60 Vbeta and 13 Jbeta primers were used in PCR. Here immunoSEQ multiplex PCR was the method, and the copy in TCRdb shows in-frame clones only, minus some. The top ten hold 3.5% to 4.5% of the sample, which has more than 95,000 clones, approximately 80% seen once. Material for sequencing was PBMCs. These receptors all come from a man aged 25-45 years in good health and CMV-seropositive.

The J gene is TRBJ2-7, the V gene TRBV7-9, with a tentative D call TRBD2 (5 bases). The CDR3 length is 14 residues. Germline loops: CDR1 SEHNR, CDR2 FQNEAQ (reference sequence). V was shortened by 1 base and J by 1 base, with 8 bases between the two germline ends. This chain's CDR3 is CASSLVGSSYEQYF. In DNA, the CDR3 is TGTGCCAGCAGCTTAGTAGGGAGTTCCTACGAGCAGTACTTC.

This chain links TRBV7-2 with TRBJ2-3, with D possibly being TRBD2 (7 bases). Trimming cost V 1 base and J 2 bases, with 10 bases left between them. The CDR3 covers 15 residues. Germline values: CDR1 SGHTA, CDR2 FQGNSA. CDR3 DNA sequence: TGTGCCAGCAGCTTAGACGGGGGGCCCACAGATACGCAGTATTTT. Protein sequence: CASSLDGGPTDTQYF. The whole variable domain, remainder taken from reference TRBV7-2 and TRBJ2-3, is GAGVSQSPSNKVTEKGKDVELRCDPISGHTALYWYRQSLGQGLEFLIYFQGNSAPDKSGLPSDRFSAERTGGSVSTLTIQRTQQEDSAVYLCASSLDGGPTDTQYFGPGTRLTVL.

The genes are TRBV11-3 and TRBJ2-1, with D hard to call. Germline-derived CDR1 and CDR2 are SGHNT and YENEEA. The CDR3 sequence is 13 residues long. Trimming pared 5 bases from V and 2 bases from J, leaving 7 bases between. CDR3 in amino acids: CASSTTPYNEQFF. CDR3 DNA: TGTGCCAGCAGCACTACCCCCTACAATGAGCAGTTCTTC.

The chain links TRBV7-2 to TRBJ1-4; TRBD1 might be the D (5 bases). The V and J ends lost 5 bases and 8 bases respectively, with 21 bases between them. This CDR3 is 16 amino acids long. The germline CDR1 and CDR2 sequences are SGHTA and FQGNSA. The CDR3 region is CASSLRWTSDPEKLFF. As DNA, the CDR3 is TGTGCCAGCAGCCTAAGATGGACAAGCGATCCCGAAAAACTGTTTTTT. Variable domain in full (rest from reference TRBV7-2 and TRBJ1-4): GAGVSQSPSNKVTEKGKDVELRCDPISGHTALYWYRQSLGQGLEFLIYFQGNSAPDKSGLPSDRFSAERTGGSVSTLTIQRTQQEDSAVYLCASSLRWTSDPEKLFFGSGTQLSVL.